The clone carrying this T cell receptor beta chain was recorded a few times. What it binds is unknown. Trimming took off 0 bases at V and 8 bases at J, with 13 bases between the two ends. CDR3 size: 14 residues. Germline CDR1 and CDR2: LNHNV and YYDKDF (reference sequence). PBMCs were isolated at a quantity of at least 7 million per sample. This record comes from a study of blood T cells in healthy people across ages. The wider study: Template-switching capture recovered about one barcoded beta molecule per two T cells.

For the second PCR, which ran for roughly 7 to 11 cycles, a sample-barcoded 5' primer and a J-beta primer mix were used. Template switching added a 12-random-nucleotide identifier to every cDNA molecule. A single record per CDR3 protein comes from TCRdb applying MiXCR to the 5' RACE reads. The data show under 1,000,000 distinct CDR3 sequences, around 36% seen once. The study, taken as a whole, reports: Possibly, changes in expanded clonotypes were confounded because donor CMV status was unknown.

The sample taken for sequencing was blood. This clonotype was obtained from a man aged 18 to 29 in good health. V and J are TRBV15 and TRBJ1-1; weak D call: TRBD1 (5 bases). In DNA form, the CDR3 reads TGTGCCACCAGCAGAGAAGGGGTGGGCTACGAAGCTTTCTTT. Translating it yields CATSREGVGYEAFF.